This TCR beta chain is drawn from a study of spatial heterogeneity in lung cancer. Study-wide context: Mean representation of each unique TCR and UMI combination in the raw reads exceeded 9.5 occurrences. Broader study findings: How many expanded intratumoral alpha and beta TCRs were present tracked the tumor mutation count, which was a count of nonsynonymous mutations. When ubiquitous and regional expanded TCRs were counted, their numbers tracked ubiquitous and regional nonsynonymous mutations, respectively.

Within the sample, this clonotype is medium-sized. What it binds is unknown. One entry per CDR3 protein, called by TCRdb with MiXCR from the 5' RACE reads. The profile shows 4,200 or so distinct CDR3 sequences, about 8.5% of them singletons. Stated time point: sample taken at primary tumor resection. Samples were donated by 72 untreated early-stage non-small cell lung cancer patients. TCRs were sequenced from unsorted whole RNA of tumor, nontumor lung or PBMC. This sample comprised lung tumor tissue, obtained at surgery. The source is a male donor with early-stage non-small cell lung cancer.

The CDR3 bases are TGTGCCACCCTAAGACAGTCTAGCACAGATACGCAGTATTTT. Its protein is CATLRQSSTDTQYF. This chain uses TRBV12-3 or TRBV12-4 with TRBJ2-3; a possible D gene is TRBD1 (5 bases). This CDR3 contains 14 residues. Trimming left V 10 bases short and J 0 bases short, with 14 bases between.